One and the same sample provided the 9 T cell receptor beta chains below, sequenced in a study of radiation and T cells in renal cell carcinoma. Assay: immunoSEQ multiplex PCR; the TCRdb copy retains only in-frame clones and omits some. The sample has approximately 94,000 clones, 82% seen once. Described time point: baseline pretreatment blood. The treatment here: 15 Gy SBRT to primary tumor, nephrectomy 4 weeks later. The sequenced sample was blood, obtained from a patient whose treatment included radiotherapy and nephrectomy. The receptors stem from a man between 60 and 70 years old with renal cell carcinoma.

This clone was seen only once. The chain employs TRBV30 and TRBJ2-7, with TRBD1 identical over 8 bases. This CDR3 has 15 residues. CDR1 is GTSNPN, CDR2 SVGIG, per germline (reference sequence). V gave up 2 bases and J gave up 5 bases; unmatched junction bases: 11. CDR3 region: CAWSTVQGVGNEQYF. CDR3 in DNA: TGTGCCTGGAGTACCGTACAGGGGGTAGGGAACGAGCAGTACTTC. Combining the CDR3 with reference TRBV30 and TRBJ2-7 gives the whole variable domain SQTIHQWPATLVQPVGSPLSLECTVEGTSNPNLYWYRQAAGRGLQLLFYSVGIGQISSEVPQNLSASRPQDRQFILSSKKLLLSDSGFYLCAWSTVQGVGNEQYFGPGTRLTVT.

The V and J genes are TRBV7-9 and TRBJ2-2; 11 nucleotides agree with TRBD2. With V trimmed by 1 base and J by 7 bases, 2 bases remained unmatched. Germline V gene sequence: CDR1 SEHNR, CDR2 FQNEAQ (reference sequence). This CDR3 contains 15 residues. The CDR3 is CASSLGGLAVGELFF. The CDR3, as DNA: TGTGCCAGCAGCTTAGGGGGACTAGCGGTCGGGGAGCTGTTTTTT.

The chain employs TRBV7-2 and TRBJ2-3, with 8 nucleotides matching TRBD1. CDR3 length equals 15 residues. V was clipped by 3 bases and J by 0 bases; unmatched bases: 2. CDR1 and CDR2 (germline): SGHTA, FQGNSA. The CDR3 sequence is CASSFGQGSTDTQYF. CDR3 coding DNA: TGTGCCAGCAGCTTTGGACAGGGCAGCACAGATACGCAGTATTTT.

The CDR3 DNA is TGTGCCAGCAGAATCCCCGGGGGCTATGGCTACACCTTC. This translates into CASRIPGGYGYTF. The V and J genes are TRBV27 and TRBJ1-2; tentatively, D is TRBD1 (5 bases). The CDR3 is 13 amino acids. Between the trimmed V and J ends, which lost 6 bases and 4 bases, there was a span of 12 bases. The germline CDR1 and CDR2 sequences are MNHEY and SMNVEV (reference sequence).

The chain combines TRBV6-5 with TRBJ1-1; maybe TRBD1 (6 bases). Trimming pared 0 bases from V and 4 bases from J, leaving 9 bases between. CDR3 size: 14 residues. Germline CDR1 reads MNHEY; CDR2 reads SVGAGI. This CDR3 is CASSYSTRGTEAFF. The CDR3 DNA reads as TGTGCCAGCAGTTACTCGACCAGGGGCACTGAAGCTTTCTTT.

This chain connects TRBV11-2 to TRBJ1-1, with D hard to call. This CDR3 spans 13 amino acids. Looked up from germline, CDR1 is SGHAT and CDR2 is FQNNGV. V lost 1 base, J lost 4 bases, and 7 bases lay in between. The CDR3 loop reads CASSLGRTTEAFF. CDR3 nucleotide sequence: TGTGCCAGCAGCTTAGGCAGGACCACTGAAGCTTTCTTT.

The chain joins TRBV28 to TRBJ2-7; no reliable D call. The ends were cut back, 10 bases at V and 1 base at J, with 17 bases in the middle. The CDR3 runs to 14 residues. Germline V CDR1 and CDR2: MDHEN, SYDVKM. The CDR3 loop is CAINADPPSYEQYF. The CDR3 bases are TGTGCCATCAACGCGGACCCCCCGTCCTACGAGCAGTACTTC.

J is TRBJ2-1 and V is TRBV2; 9 nucleotides agree with TRBD2. The CDR3 loop spans 15 amino acids. The germline V gene has CDR1 SNHLY and CDR2 FYNNEI. V lost 4 bases and J lost 4; bases outside the gene matches: 5. DNA of the CDR3: TGTGCCAGCAGTGTGGGACTAGCATCTTACAATGAGCAGTTCTTC. As protein: CASSVGLASYNEQFF.

This chain links TRBV4-1 with TRBJ2-7; 7 nucleotides align to TRBD1. Germline trimming cut 1 base from V and 2 bases from J; bases unmatched to any gene: 2. Per germline, CDR1 MGHRA and CDR2 YSYEKL. CDR3 length: 14 amino acids. The CDR3 nucleotides read TGCGCCAGCAGCCAAGGGACAGGAACCTACGAGCAGTACTTC. It translates to CASSQGTGTYEQYF.